The text below deals with one T cell receptor beta chain. Antigen unknown. Germline values: CDR1 SGDLS, CDR2 YYNGEE. CDR3 size: 17 residues. Unmatched junction bases numbered 11, after V lost 0 bases and J lost 4 bases. The sample originates from a study of radiotherapy plus CTLA-4 blockade in lung cancer. Across the study: Patients showed objective responses in about 20% of cases, and disease control was achieved by around 30%. Study-level results: Tumor-origin TCR clones grew in blood after radiotherapy plus ipilimumab. Early clone dynamics of blood T cells, plus interferon-beta, reportedly predicted response best.

The table came from immunoSEQ multiplex PCR; TCRdb's copy has only in-frame clones and leaves some out. Among roughly 68,000 clones listed, approximately 78% were seen once. Enrolled patients, whose metastatic non-small-cell lung cancer was chemo-refractory, received focal radiation plus CTLA-4 blockade with ipilimumab. The TCR originated in a human donor with non-small cell lung cancer who had a complete response to radiotherapy plus ipilimumab. The input for sequencing was peripheral blood, taken from a patient treated with radiotherapy plus ipilimumab. This chain uses TRBV9 with TRBJ2-3; 7 nucleotides agree with TRBD2. This CDR3 is CASSVATIGAGADTQYF. As DNA, the CDR3 is TGTGCCAGCAGCGTAGCTACTATCGGGGCGGGAGCAGATACGCAGTATTTT.